These T cell receptor beta chains were read from a single sample in a study. TCRdb called the RT-PCR reads again in MiXCR, with one record for every CDR3 protein. The table has more than 550,000 distinct CDR3 sequences, 13% to 15% seen once. Input material: memory CD4+ T cells from blood. The source of these receptors is a female donor in good health, serving as a healthy control. Both conserved end residues are part of each CDR3. Fields, in order: CDR3 protein, CDR3 DNA, V gene, J gene, D gene, clone size. A D gene is named only where the DNA matches it firmly. Not all rows give a size; the values are once, few, many and, for expanded clones, a class.

CDR3: CASSLDRTSIFGETQYF
DNA: TGTGCCAGCAGCTTAGACCGGACTAGCATTTTTGGGGAGACCCAGTACTTC
V: TRBV7-2
J: TRBJ2-5
D: TRBD2
size: -

CDR3: CASSWTDRDDGYTF
DNA: TGTGCCAGCAGCTGGACGGACAGGGATGATGGCTACACCTTC
V: TRBV7-2
J: TRBJ1-2
D: TRBD1
size: -

CDR3: CASAEASRETQYF
DNA: TGTGCTAGTGCCGAGGCCAGTCGGGAGACCCAGTACTTC
V: TRBV12-5
J: TRBJ2-5
D: -
size: -

CDR3: CASTLYGGDTEAFF
DNA: TGTGCCAGCACCCTTTACGGGGGGGACACTGAAGCTTTCTTT
V: TRBV27
J: TRBJ1-1
D: -
size: -

CDR3: CASTQGLVREQYF
DNA: TGTGCCAGCACCCAGGGGCTAGTTCGCGAGCAGTACTTC
V: TRBV28
J: TRBJ2-7
D: -
size: few

CDR3: CASSLGIGGNQDQPQHF
DNA: TGTGCCAGCAGTCTGGGGATAGGGGGGAATCAGGATCAGCCCCAGCATTTT
V: TRBV28
J: TRBJ1-5
D: -
size: -

CDR3: CAWVTGIDTEAFF
DNA: TGTGCCTGGGTAACAGGGATTGACACTGAAGCTTTCTTT
V: TRBV30
J: TRBJ1-1
D: -
size: few

CDR3: CSARDPGQGMDEQYF
DNA: TGCAGTGCTAGAGATCCGGGACAGGGAATGGACGAGCAGTACTTC
V: TRBV20-1
J: TRBJ2-7
D: TRBD1
size: -

CDR3: CATSDIGQGYTDTQYF
DNA: TGTGCCACCAGTGATATCGGACAGGGCTACACAGATACGCAGTATTTT
V: TRBV24-1
J: TRBJ2-3
D: TRBD1
size: -

CDR3: CASSPRAGGPYNEQFF
DNA: TGTGCCAGCAGCCCACGGGCGGGAGGGCCCTACAATGAGCAGTTCTTC
V: TRBV7-2
J: TRBJ2-1
D: TRBD2
size: few

CDR3: CASSRGGTSAKTENF
DNA: TGTGCCAGCAGCCGAGGAGGGACTAGCGCTAAGACGGAGAACTTC
V: TRBV6-5
J: TRBJ2-7
D: TRBD2
size: many

CDR3: CASSSYSNTGELFF
DNA: TGTGCCAGCAGCTCCTACTCGAACACCGGGGAGCTGTTTTTT
V: TRBV7-6
J: TRBJ2-2
D: -
size: many

CDR3: CASSPGQNIQYF
DNA: TGTGCCAGCAGCCCTGGACAGAACATTCAGTACTTC
V: TRBV5-5
J: TRBJ2-4
D: -
size: many

CDR3: CSLFTGYGYTF
DNA: TGCAGCCTTTTCACCGGCTATGGCTACACCTTC
V: TRBV20-1
J: TRBJ1-2
D: -
size: -

CDR3: CASSVGRESFYEQYF
DNA: TGTGCCAGCAGCGTAGGCCGGGAGAGTTTCTACGAGCAGTACTTC
V: TRBV9
J: TRBJ2-7
D: -
size: few

CDR3: CASSDAAGSEAFF
DNA: TGTGCCAGCAGTGACGCGGCAGGGTCTGAAGCTTTCTTT
V: TRBV6-4
J: TRBJ1-1
D: -
size: many

CDR3: CSAITWQGSTGYTF
DNA: TGCAGTGCGATCACGTGGCAGGGGTCAACTGGCTACACCTTC
V: TRBV20-1
J: TRBJ1-2
D: -
size: many

CDR3: CASSYWGKNSYNEQFF
DNA: TGTGCCAGCAGTTACTGGGGCAAAAACTCCTACAATGAGCAGTTCTTC
V: TRBV6-2/TRBV6-3
J: TRBJ2-1
D: -
size: few

CDR3: CATSEPGPNNQPQHF
DNA: TGTGCCACCAGTGAACCTGGACCGAACAATCAGCCCCAGCATTTT
V: TRBV24-1
J: TRBJ1-5
D: -
size: -

CDR3: CASSPYEDQPQHF
DNA: TGTGCCAGCAGCCCCTACGAGGATCAGCCCCAGCATTTT
V: TRBV7-2
J: TRBJ1-5
D: -
size: -

CDR3: CSARAMLAGVKNEQFF
DNA: TGCAGTGCTAGAGCCATGCTAGCGGGAGTTAAGAATGAGCAGTTCTTC
V: TRBV20-1
J: TRBJ2-1
D: TRBD2
size: -

CDR3: CASSQDFGREQYF
DNA: TGTGCCAGCAGCCAAGACTTTGGGCGCGAGCAGTACTTC
V: TRBV3-1
J: TRBJ2-7
D: -
size: -

CDR3: CASSFEATDTQYF
DNA: TGCGCCAGCAGCTTTGAAGCTACAGATACGCAGTATTTT
V: TRBV5-1
J: TRBJ2-3
D: -
size: -

CDR3: CASSSSGQSRLFF
DNA: TGTGCCAGCAGCTCAAGTGGACAGTCGCGACTGTTTTTT
V: TRBV7-6
J: TRBJ1-4
D: -
size: -